This record looks at one TCR beta chain sequence and its context. The antigen is undetermined. The data derive from a study of beta chain features in type 1 diabetes. General study results and limits: Naive, central memory and regulatory TCRB repertoires appeared more similar among patients than healthy donors.

Of the isolated RNA, all was reverse transcribed, and so the sequenced material was expressed TCRB transcripts. TCRdb keeps only in-frame clones here, not all; method: immunoSEQ multiplex PCR. Seen here are 150,000 to 200,000 clones, over 7.5% observed once, and the top ten hold roughly 2.5%. CD45RO/CCR7/CD25/CD127/CD95/CD27 staining was used to isolate CD4+ naive, central memory, regulatory and stem cell-like memory cells by sorting. Germline-derived CDR1 and CDR2 are SGHNT and YYREEE (reference sequence). The trim removed 5 bases at V and 0 bases at J, leaving 10 bases unmatched. CDR3 length: 17 residues.

The chain links TRBV5-4 to TRBJ2-2; 7 nucleotides line up with TRBD2. This TCR was recovered from a woman aged 18-29 years in good health. Input material: central memory CD4+ T cells from blood. For the CDR3, the DNA is TGTGCCAGCAGGGGGAGGGCGGGACGATCGAACACCGGGGAGCTGTTTTTT. This translates into CASRGRAGRSNTGELFF.